The 30 T cell receptor beta chains presented below share a single source sample, sequenced in a study of molecular identifiers for immune sequencing clone quantification. TCRdb itself ran the PCR reads through MiXCR, one entry per CDR3 protein. The sample shows just under 650,000 distinct CDR3 sequences, 20% of them seen only once. Material for sequencing was naive CD8+ T cells from blood, with Jurkat cell RNA spiked in. This sample's subset: FACS-sorted CD8+CD4-CCR7+CD45RA+ naive T cells. These receptors were obtained from a human donor in good health. Some libraries in this study had Jurkat cell RNA spiked in.

This clonotype was seen repeatedly, ten times or more. J is TRBJ2-3 and V is TRBV12-3 or TRBV12-4, with a tentative D call TRBD2 (6 bases). Between the trimmed V and J ends, which lost 6 bases and 2 bases, there was a span of 21 bases. The CDR3 is 17 amino acids. Written as DNA, the CDR3 is TGTGCCAGCAGCCCCCATCCTTTGACGGGGGTCACAGATACGCAGTATTTT. It specifies CASSPHPLTGVTDTQYF.

Comment on this clonotype: Relative to the germline gene, one junction end is altered; a read error may explain this. The V call is TRBV29-1, the J call TRBJ2-2, with 8 bases identical to TRBD2. Looked up from germline, CDR1 is SQVTM and CDR2 is ANQGSEA. The CDR3 totals 15 residues. The chain's CDR3 is CSALDAGGITGKLFF. CDR3 DNA: TGCAGCGCCCTTGACGCGGGAGGAATCACCGGGAAGCTGTTTTTT.

This clonotype came up many times. The chain couples TRBV13 to TRBJ1-1; 8 positions match TRBD1. V was pared by 7 bases and J by 0 bases, with 7 bases of the junction left unmatched. The CDR3 runs 15 residues. The germline V gene encodes CDR1 PRHDT and CDR2 FYEKMQ (reference sequence). This CDR3 is CASMAGTGVNTEAFF. DNA for the CDR3: TGTGCCAGCATGGCCGGGACAGGAGTGAACACTGAAGCTTTCTTT.

The chain joins TRBV9 to TRBJ2-2; D is unclear. V lost 4 bases, J lost 5 bases, and 15 bases lay in between. The CDR3 covers 15 residues. CDR1 and CDR2 (germline): SGDLS, YYNGEE. The CDR3 DNA reads TGTGCCAGCAGCACCCGGGTGACCCGAACCGGGGAGCTGTTTTTT. Protein sequence: CASSTRVTRTGELFF. Drawing the rest from reference TRBV9 and TRBJ2-2, the complete variable domain is DSGVTQTPKHLITATGQRVTLRCSPRSGDLSVYWYQQSLDQGLQFLIQYYNGEERAKGNILERFSAQQFPDLHSELNLSSLELGDSALYFCASSTRVTRTGELFFGEGSRLTVL.

On this clonotype: This is likely a read error, given that the CDR3 carries no conserved phenylalanine or tryptophan at its end. The chain joins TRBV4-1 to TRBJ1-5; maybe TRBD1 (6 bases). CDR3 length: 15 amino acids. Trimming stripped 8 bases from V and 3 bases from J, with 17 bases between. Germline-derived CDR1 and CDR2 are MGHRA and YSYEKL. In DNA form, the CDR3 reads TGCGCCAGCCGTCGCGAGGGGACACTCAATCAGCCCCAGCATCTT. Protein sequence: CASRREGTLNQPQHL.

This clonotype was detected many times. This chain uses TRBV24-1 with TRBJ2-3, with 11 bases identical to TRBD1. The junction had 4 bases not matched to a gene; V was cut back by 3 bases and J by 6 bases. Germline values: CDR1 KGHDR, CDR2 SFDVKD. The length of the CDR3 is 15 residues. CDR3 protein: CATSDRTGGLDTQYF. CDR3 DNA: TGTGCCACCAGTGATCGGACAGGGGGCCTGGATACGCAGTATTTT.

This clonotype was counted many times. V and J are TRBV4-1 and TRBJ2-2; D gene ambiguous. This CDR3 spans 15 amino acids. V was trimmed by 8 bases and J by 0 bases, leaving 13 bases between them. CDR1 is MGHRA, CDR2 YSYEKL, per germline. The chain's CDR3 is CASGWGVPNTGELFF. The CDR3 nucleotides are TGCGCCAGCGGATGGGGTGTCCCGAACACCGGGGAGCTGTTTTTT.

This clonotype appeared many times. CDR3 in amino acids: CSARGLAKETQYF. The CDR3 DNA sequence: TGCAGTGCGCGGGGACTAGCGAAAGAGACCCAGTACTTC. The rearrangement links TRBV20-1 to TRBJ2-5; TRBD2 matches 10 bases. The CDR3 is made up of 13 amino acids. Germline lookup yields CDR1 DFQATT and CDR2 SNEGSKA (reference sequence). J was trimmed by 3 bases and V by 6 bases; bases with no gene match: 4.

V is TRBV6-2 or TRBV6-3 and J is TRBJ2-7, with 10 bases matching TRBD2. J lost 6 bases, V lost 10 bases, and 18 bases had no gene match. Germline V lookup: CDR1 MNHEY, CDR2 SVGEGT. The CDR3 covers 16 residues. The CDR3 DNA sequence: TGTGCCACCAGCATCCGGTTAAGCGGGAGGGCTGCCGAGCAGTACTTC. Translation gives CATSIRLSGRAAEQYF.

There are many counts of this clonotype. The rearrangement joins TRBV10-3 to TRBJ2-7; no reliable D call. The CDR3 consists of 14 residues. V lost 5 bases, J lost 0 bases, and 11 bases lay in between. The V gene's germline CDR1 is ENHRY and CDR2 SYGVKD. The CDR3 DNA reads TGTGCCATCAGTCCTACACTGGACTCCTACGAGCAGTACTTC. Its protein product is CAISPTLDSYEQYF.

The gene calls are TRBV19 and TRBJ2-5; 15 positions match TRBD2. The CDR3 has 20 residues. The J segment lost 5 bases and the V segment lost 6 bases, leaving 19 bases of the junction unmatched. Germline CDR1 is LNHDA and CDR2 is SQIVND (reference sequence). As DNA, the CDR3 is TGTGCCAGTAGCCTCACCGGGACTAGCGGGAGGAACGAGATTATGGAGACCCAGTACTTC. Translation gives CASSLTGTSGRNEIMETQYF.

In its sample, this clonotype was seen once. The chain combines TRBV7-2 with TRBJ1-4, with TRBD1 as a possible D gene (6 bases). Germline V lookup: CDR1 SGHTA, CDR2 FQGNSA. The CDR3 spans 14 residues. Trimming removed 4 bases at V and 3 bases at J, with 9 bases between. CDR3 amino acids: CASSSWTANEKLFF. CDR3 bases: TGTGCCAGCAGCTCATGGACAGCTAATGAAAAACTGTTTTTT.

This clonotype was seen ten or more times. The chain uses TRBV7-6 and TRBJ2-3; D uncertain. Germline CDR1 is SGHVS and CDR2 is FNYEAQ. V lost 8 bases, J lost 4 bases, and 13 bases lay in between. The length of the CDR3 is 13 residues. CDR3 loop: CASSPTRADTQYF. The CDR3 DNA reads TGTGCCAGCTCCCCCACAAGGGCAGATACGCAGTATTTT.

As to this clonotype: A much more abundant neighbour one base away suggests this may be a read error. This CDR3 is missing its conserved last phenylalanine or tryptophan, likely due to a read error. CDR3 amino acids: CASSLAEIGQSYGYTY. In DNA form, the CDR3 reads TGTGCCAGCAGCTTAGCCGAGATAGGACAATCCTATGGCTACACCTAC. The gene calls are TRBV7-9 and TRBJ1-2, with D possibly matching TRBD1 (5 bases). The CDR3 length is 16 residues. V dropped 0 bases and J dropped 4 bases, with 15 bases sitting between them. Germline V gene lookup returns CDR1 SEHNR and CDR2 FQNEAQ (reference sequence).

This clonotype was recorded at least ten times. The V and J genes are TRBV7-6 and TRBJ2-7, with 10 bases identical to TRBD1. The CDR3 loop spans 14 amino acids. Germline V CDR1 and CDR2: SGHVS, FNYEAQ. V dropped 5 bases and J dropped 4; count of bases not matched to a gene: 5. As DNA, the CDR3 is TGTGCCAGCAGCCCGGGACAGGGGATTTACGAGCAGTACTTC. Residues: CASSPGQGIYEQYF.

This clonotype has more than one count but fewer than ten. The chain links TRBV25-1 to TRBJ2-7, with D possibly matching TRBD1 (5 bases). The CDR3 sequence is 14 residues long. Trimming took off 2 bases at V and 2 bases at J, with 10 bases between the two ends. Germline V gene lookup returns CDR1 MGHDK and CDR2 SYGVNS. The CDR3 nucleotides read TGTGCCAGCAGTGAACCAGGGCGAGCCTACGAGCAGTACTTC. This gives the protein CASSEPGRAYEQYF.

The table lists this clonotype with a few counts. This sequence joins TRBV7-9 and TRBJ2-7; TRBD2 matches 8 bases. Germline V gene sequence: CDR1 SEHNR, CDR2 FQNEAQ (reference sequence). The CDR3 totals 16 residues. Trimming at V came to 1 base and at J to 3 bases, leaving 8 bases not matched to a gene. The CDR3, as DNA: TGTGCCAGCAGCTTAGGATTTAGCGGGGCCAACTACGAGCAGTACTTC. Translated: CASSLGFSGANYEQYF.

Details on this clonotype: Given a much more abundant clone one base away, this may be a read error. The genes are TRBV7-9 and TRBJ2-7; D is tentatively TRBD1 or TRBD2 (5 bases each). CDR1 and CDR2 from the germline V gene are SEHNR and FQNEAQ (reference sequence). Trimming took 4 bases from V and 10 from J, leaving 17 bases between them. This CDR3 region has 13 residues. CDR3 residues: CASSSIGETGQYF. The CDR3 DNA reads as TGTGCCAGCAGCTCGATAGGGGAGACTGGTCAGTACTTC.

This chain connects TRBV7-9 to TRBJ2-2; D not resolved. CDR1 is SEHNR and CDR2 is FQNEAQ in the germline V gene (reference sequence). V was shortened by 5 bases and J by 0 bases, with 10 bases between the two germline ends. CDR3 size: 15 residues. The CDR3 sequence: CASSPSTPNTGELFF. Here the CDR3 DNA reads TGTGCCAGCAGCCCCAGTACCCCGAACACCGGGGAGCTGTTTTTT.

A single count supports this clonotype. It may be a read error: a sequence one base away is much more abundant. The chain uses TRBV9 and TRBJ2-7; a possible D gene is TRBD1 (6 bases). V lost 3 bases to trimming and J lost 4 bases, with 14 bases between them. The CDR3 covers 14 residues. The germline CDR1 and CDR2 sequences are SGDLS and YYNGEE. Here the CDR3 DNA reads TGTGCCAGCAGCGCCGGGACACCATCATACGAGCAGTACTTC. It yields the protein CASSAGTPSYEQYF.

In its sample, this clonotype was seen a few times. The chain couples TRBV7-9 to TRBJ2-7; D may be TRBD1 (5 bases). Germline CDR1 is SEHNR and CDR2 is FQNEAQ (reference sequence). The CDR3 has 14 amino acids. V was cut by 2 bases and J by 2 bases, with 10 bases left in between. Here the CDR3 reads CASSLQQDPYEQYF. CDR3 coding DNA: TGTGCCAGCAGCTTACAACAGGATCCCTACGAGCAGTACTTC.

The table lists this clonotype with many counts. This chain joins TRBV6-5 and TRBJ2-3, with a weak D call TRBD1 (5 bases). The CDR3 covers 16 residues. The V end lost 5 bases, the J end lost 2 bases, and 17 bases lay between the germline ends. Germline CDR1 is MNHEY and CDR2 is SVGAGI. The CDR3 bases are TGTGCCAGCAGTCCAGGGTACTCAGACCCCACAGATACGCAGTATTTT. Amino acid sequence: CASSPGYSDPTDTQYF.

This clonotype was detected many times. V and J are TRBV27 and TRBJ1-2, with D perhaps matching TRBD1 (5 bases). Germline-derived CDR1 and CDR2 are MNHEY and SMNVEV (reference sequence). V was cut by 4 bases and J by 7 bases, with 22 bases left in between. The CDR3 spans 16 residues. CDR3 residues: CASSSSLDTFLRGYTF. The DNA for the CDR3 is TGTGCCAGCAGTTCCAGTTTGGACACGTTTTTGCGTGGCTACACCTTC.

This clonotype was seen at least ten times. The chain joins TRBV4-3 to TRBJ2-5; D perhaps matches TRBD2 (5 bases). Germline V gives CDR1 LGHNA, CDR2 YSLEER. This CDR3 has 15 residues. V shed 4 bases and J shed 2 bases, with 14 bases lying between them. CDR3 in DNA: TGCGCCAGCAGCCTAATTACCGGGGTTCAAGAGACCCAGTACTTC. As protein: CASSLITGVQETQYF.

Only a few counts were recorded for this clonotype. The V gene is TRBV28, the J gene TRBJ2-5, with 12 nucleotides matching TRBD2. Per germline, CDR1 MDHEN and CDR2 SYDVKM. CDR3 length: 22 residues. The V and J ends lost 2 bases and 1 base, in that order; junction bases with no gene match: 20. The CDR3 DNA follows: TGTGCCAGCAGTTTACCATTCGACCTCGGGACTAGCGGGCTAAGGGGCCAAGAGACCCAGTACTTC. Its translation: CASSLPFDLGTSGLRGQETQYF.

In the case of this clonotype: A read error may explain this, as a much larger clone is one base away. The V call is TRBV11-2, the J call TRBJ1-1; D unresolved. Germline V gene lookup returns CDR1 SGHAT and CDR2 FQNNGV. The CDR3 covers 13 residues. CDR3 loop: CASNLGPHTEAFF. CDR3 in DNA: TGTGCCAGCAACTTAGGGCCCCACACTGAAGCTTTCTTT.

This clonotype occurred many times. This chain links TRBV9 with TRBJ2-7; D is unclear. The V gene's germline CDR1 is SGDLS and CDR2 YYNGEE. Trimming removed 4 bases at V and 5 bases at J, with 16 bases between. The CDR3 has 14 amino acids. This CDR3 is CASSSPASTHEQYF. The CDR3 bases are TGTGCCAGCAGCTCCCCGGCGAGTACCCACGAGCAGTACTTC.

This clonotype came up many times. The V call is TRBV14, the J call TRBJ2-3; D is undetermined. The V gene's germline CDR1 is SGHDN and CDR2 FVKESK. V shed 1 base and J shed 4 bases, with 12 bases lying between them. The CDR3 spans 15 residues. The chain's CDR3 is CASSQAVFAADTQYF. The CDR3 DNA reads as TGTGCCAGCAGCCAAGCCGTTTTCGCGGCAGATACGCAGTATTTT.

The CDR3 reads CASSQASENTEAFF. In nucleotides, the CDR3 is TGCGCCAGCAGCCAAGCATCAGAAAACACTGAAGCTTTCTTT. The chain links TRBV4-3 to TRBJ1-1, with D unresolved. Trimming removed 1 base from V and 2 bases from J, with 8 bases in between. CDR1 LGHNA and CDR2 YSLEER come from the germline V gene. This CDR3 region has 14 residues.

This clonotype was detected once. The chain recombines TRBV11-2 with TRBJ2-1; 7 positions match TRBD2. CDR3 length: 16 amino acids. In germline, CDR1 is SGHAT, CDR2 FQNNGV. With V trimmed by 4 bases and J by 8 bases, 14 bases remained unmatched. The DNA for the CDR3 is TGTGCCAGCAGCTCCCGGGATGAGACTAGCTGGCATGAGCAGTTCTTC. Protein: CASSSRDETSWHEQFF. The entire variable domain, with the rest obtained from reference TRBV11-2 and TRBJ2-1, is as follows: EAGVAQSPRYKIIEKRQSVAFWCNPISGHATLYWYQQILGQGPKLLIQFQNNGVVDDSQLPKDRFSAERLKGVDSTLKIQPAKLEDSAVYLCASSSRDETSWHEQFFGPGTRLTVL.